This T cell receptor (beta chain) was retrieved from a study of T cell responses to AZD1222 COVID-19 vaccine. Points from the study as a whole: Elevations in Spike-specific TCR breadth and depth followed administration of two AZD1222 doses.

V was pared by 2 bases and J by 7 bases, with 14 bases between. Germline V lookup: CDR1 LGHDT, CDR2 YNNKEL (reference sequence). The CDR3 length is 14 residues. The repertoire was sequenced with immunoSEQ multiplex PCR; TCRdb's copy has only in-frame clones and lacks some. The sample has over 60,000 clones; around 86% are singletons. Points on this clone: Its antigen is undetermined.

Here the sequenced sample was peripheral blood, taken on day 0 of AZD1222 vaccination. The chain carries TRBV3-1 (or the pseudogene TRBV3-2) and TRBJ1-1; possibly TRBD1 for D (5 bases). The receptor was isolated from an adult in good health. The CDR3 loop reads CASSQSRQRYEAFF. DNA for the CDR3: TGTGCCAGCAGCCAATCTCGACAGAGATATGAAGCTTTCTTT.